The 3 T cell receptor beta chains reported below all come from one sample, sequenced in a study of blood T cell repertoires in COVID-19 (dated by TCRdb to between 2020 and 2021). The receptor library was made with the immunoSEQ multiplex PCR assay. Not all clones reach the TCRdb copy of this immuneACCESS table, which keeps in-frame sequences only. Checked studies attribute under half of the gap to unresolved V genes and leave the rest unexplained. This sample is represented by 310,000 or so clones; 70% to 90% of them were singletons. The ten largest account for about 3.9% of the sample. Source material: peripheral blood. All receptors derive from a woman in her 50s with active or convalescent COVID-19.

J is TRBJ2-7 and V is TRBV18, with no clear D. CDR3 size: 14 residues. The germline V gene encodes CDR1 KGHSH and CDR2 LQKENI. Trimming stripped 3 bases from V and 2 bases from J, with 11 bases between. CDR3 amino acids: CASSPSPGTYEQYF. The DNA for the CDR3 is TGTGCCAGCTCACCTAGTCCAGGCACCTACGAGCAGTACTTC.

This chain joins TRBV27 and TRBJ1-5; D remains ambiguous. Germline V gives CDR1 MNHEY, CDR2 SMNVEV (reference sequence). The CDR3 is 14 residues long. The V and J ends lost 5 bases and 6 bases respectively, with 14 bases between them. CDR3 sequence (DNA): TGTGCCAGCAGTCCACGGGAGATGGCTCAGCCCCAGCATTTT. Its protein is CASSPREMAQPQHF.

This chain uses TRBV15 with TRBJ1-5, with TRBD1 identical over 7 bases. Unmatched junction bases numbered 12, after V lost 1 base and J lost 6 bases. This CDR3 has 17 residues. Germline CDR1 LNHNV, CDR2 YYDKDF (reference sequence). The CDR3, as DNA: TGTGCCACCAGCAGAGCCACCAATCCAGGGGGTGGTCAGCCCCAGCATTTT. Translated, it gives CATSRATNPGGGQPQHF.